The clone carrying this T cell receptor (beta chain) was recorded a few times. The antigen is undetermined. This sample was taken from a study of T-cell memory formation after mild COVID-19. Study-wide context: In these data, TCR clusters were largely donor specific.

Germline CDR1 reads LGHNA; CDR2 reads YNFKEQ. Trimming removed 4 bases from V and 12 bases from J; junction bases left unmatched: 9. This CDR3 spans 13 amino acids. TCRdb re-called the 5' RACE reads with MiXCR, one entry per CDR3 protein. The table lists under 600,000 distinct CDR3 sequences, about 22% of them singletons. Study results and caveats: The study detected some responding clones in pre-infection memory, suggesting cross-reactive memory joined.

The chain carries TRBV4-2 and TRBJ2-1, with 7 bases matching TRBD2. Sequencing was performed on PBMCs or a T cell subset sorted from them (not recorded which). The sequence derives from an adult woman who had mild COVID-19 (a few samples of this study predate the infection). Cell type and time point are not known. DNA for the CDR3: TGTGCCAGCAGCCTTGGGGGGGGAGAACGGCAGTTCTTC. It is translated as CASSLGGGERQFF.